One TCR beta chain is described in this entry. Its target is not known. This entry is derived from a study of T cell responses to AZD1222 COVID-19 vaccine. The trim removed 5 bases at V and 4 bases at J, leaving 11 bases unmatched. The germline CDR1 and CDR2 sequences are SSHAT and FNYEAQ (reference sequence). The CDR3 covers 16 residues. Sequencing was performed with immunoSEQ multiplex PCR; in TCRdb, only in-frame clones are kept and a portion is missing. The sample records about 170,000 clones, approximately 86% being singletons. Study findings and constraints: Among AZD1222 vaccinees, only 5 to 7 were seropositive at baseline.

The receptor comes from an adult in good health. The chain employs TRBV7-7 and TRBJ2-7; 10 bases agree with TRBD1. The specimen comprised peripheral blood, sampled on day 0 of AZD1222 vaccination. The CDR3 DNA reads as TGTGCCAGCAGCCTTCGGGACAGGGGAGGGGGTTACGAGCAGTACTTC. It codes for CASSLRDRGGGYEQYF.